These 20 T cell receptor beta chains came from one sample sequenced in a study of blood T cell repertoires in COVID-19 (dated by TCRdb to 2020 to 2021). Libraries were constructed by the immunoSEQ multiplex PCR assay. This is the immuneACCESS table as TCRdb keeps it, with only in-frame sequences that have V and J called. A part of the clones is gone; compared with another copy, unresolved V genes explain less than half, and the rest is unexplained. The sample has approximately 480,000 clones on record, 75% to 90% of them singletons. The top ten clonotypes cover 0.7% of the sample. Specimen: PBMCs or T cells enriched from blood (not recorded which). These TCRs come from a woman between 18 and 29 years old who had recovered from COVID-19.

J is TRBJ1-5 and V is TRBV9; 9 nucleotides line up with TRBD1. Trimming cost V 4 bases and J 7 bases; bases outside gene matches: 6. Germline CDR1 SGDLS, CDR2 YYNGEE. The CDR3 spans 14 residues. The CDR3 loop reads CASSTGTGYQPQHF. DNA of the CDR3: TGTGCCAGCAGCACGGGGACAGGGTACCAGCCCCAGCATTTT.

The V and J genes are TRBV27 and TRBJ1-2; D unclear. The CDR3 loop spans 13 amino acids. Germline loops: CDR1 MNHEY, CDR2 SMNVEV (reference sequence). The V end lost 4 bases, the J end lost 4 bases, and 10 bases lay between the germline ends. CDR3 DNA: TGTGCCAGCAGTTACGGTAGCGGCTATGGCTACACCTTC. Translation gives CASSYGSGYGYTF.

This chain connects TRBV5-1 to TRBJ1-6; D call uncertain. Germline values: CDR1 SGHRS, CDR2 YFSETQ. The V gene lost 1 base and the J gene lost 9 bases, with 5 bases spanning the gap. The CDR3 has 12 residues. In DNA form, the CDR3 reads TGCGCCAGCAGCTTGTTCGGTTCACCCCTCCACTTT. It encodes CASSLFGSPLHF.

J is TRBJ1-2 and V is TRBV6-5; D call uncertain. CDR3 size: 11 residues. V lost 4 bases to trimming and J lost 6 bases, with 6 bases between them. Per germline, CDR1 MNHEY and CDR2 SVGAGI. CDR3 nucleotide sequence: TGTGCCAGCAGTTCCGGGAATGGCTACACCTTC. It yields the protein CASSSGNGYTF.

This clone was counted a few times. The chain is built from TRBV10-2 and TRBJ1-4, with TRBD1 as a possible D gene (6 bases). Germline V lookup: CDR1 WSHSY, CDR2 SAAADI. The CDR3 covers 12 residues. V was shortened by 2 bases and J by 8 bases, with 6 bases between the two germline ends. Here the CDR3 DNA reads TGCGCCAGCAGTGAGCAGGGGGAAAAACTGTTTTTT. It is translated as CASSEQGEKLFF.

The chain employs TRBV6-5 and TRBJ2-7, with a possible D match to TRBD1 (5 bases). From germline, CDR1 is MNHEY and CDR2 SVGAGI. This CDR3 contains 13 residues. V dropped 2 bases and J dropped 6 bases, with 11 bases sitting between them. Here the CDR3 reads CASSYRTIGEQYF. The CDR3 DNA sequence: TGTGCCAGCAGTTACCGGACAATAGGCGAGCAGTACTTC.

V is TRBV7-9 and J is TRBJ2-2, with a tentative D call TRBD2 (6 bases). This CDR3 has 16 amino acids. The germline V gene has CDR1 SEHNR and CDR2 FQNEAQ (reference sequence). V lost 5 bases to trimming and J lost 4 bases, with 17 bases between them. The CDR3 region is CASSRGTEGRTGELFF. The CDR3 DNA reads as TGTGCCAGCAGCCGTGGAACGGAGGGCCGCACCGGGGAGCTGTTTTTT.

The chain uses TRBV30 and TRBJ2-5; D is possibly TRBD1 (5 bases). The CDR3 contains 13 residues. Trimming shortened V by 5 bases and J by 1 base, and 11 bases separated the two germline ends. The germline gives CDR1 GTSNPN, CDR2 SVGIG (reference sequence). CDR3 DNA: TGTGCCTGGGCTCGACAGACCCAAGAGACCCAGTACTTC. It yields the protein CAWARQTQETQYF.

This chain links TRBV2 with TRBJ2-1; 9 bases line up with TRBD1. The CDR3 has 15 residues. V trimming: 1 base; J trimming: 5 bases; junction bases outside the gene matches: 3. The germline CDR1 and CDR2 sequences are SNHLY and FYNNEI. In DNA, the CDR3 is TGTGCCAGCAGTGAAGGGACAGGGGAGAACAATGAGCAGTTCTTC. Translation: CASSEGTGENNEQFF.

This chain links TRBV5-4 with TRBJ1-1; 9 bases map to TRBD1. The junction had 7 bases not matched to a gene; V was cut back by 4 bases and J by 0 bases. Germline CDR1 is SGHNT and CDR2 is YYREEE (reference sequence). This CDR3 is built from 16 residues. The CDR3 loop is CASSPGQGNMNTEAFF. The CDR3 DNA follows: TGTGCCAGCAGCCCCGGACAGGGGAACATGAACACTGAAGCTTTCTTT.

This clone was picked up one time. The rearrangement joins TRBV6-5 to TRBJ1-2; D is uncertain. This CDR3 comprises 13 residues. V lost 4 bases and J 7 bases, leaving 13 bases between the germline ends. CDR1 MNHEY and CDR2 SVGAGI come from the germline V gene. CDR3 amino acids: CASSWVRGGGYTF. The CDR3 nucleotides read TGTGCCAGCAGTTGGGTCAGAGGCGGTGGCTACACCTTC.

The rearrangement uses TRBV10-3 and TRBJ2-1; D possibly corresponds to TRBD2 (7 bases). V gave up 4 bases and J gave up 6 bases, with 10 bases separating them. Germline-derived CDR1 and CDR2 are ENHRY and SYGVKD. CDR3 length: 13 residues. The chain's CDR3 is CAISGGGGNEQFF. The CDR3 nucleotides read TGTGCCATCAGTGGGGGGGGCGGCAATGAGCAGTTCTTC.

This chain links TRBV5-1 with TRBJ2-3; D is uncertain. Germline V gives CDR1 SGHRS, CDR2 YFSETQ. V was pared by 3 bases and J by 2 bases, with 4 bases between. CDR3 length: 12 amino acids. CDR3 protein: CASSSITDTQYF. The CDR3 DNA sequence: TGCGCCAGCAGCTCCATCACAGATACGCAGTATTTT.

The chain carries TRBV2 and TRBJ1-2, with 8 bases fitting TRBD1. The CDR3 is 13 residues long. Germline trimming cut 8 bases from V and 4 bases from J; bases unmatched to any gene: 6. Germline values: CDR1 SNHLY, CDR2 FYNNEI. CDR3 protein: CASETGVSYGYTF. DNA for the CDR3: TGTGCCAGCGAGACAGGGGTCTCCTATGGCTACACCTTC.

The chain recombines TRBV3-1 (or the pseudogene TRBV3-2) with TRBJ2-5; 7 positions match TRBD1. CDR3 length: 22 amino acids. With V trimmed by 0 bases and J by 7 bases, 29 bases remained unmatched. Germline V gene sequence: CDR1 LGHDT, CDR2 YNNKEL (reference sequence). The CDR3 spells CASSQDLSLYPFRAPPGGTQYF. The CDR3 coding sequence is TGTGCCAGCAGCCAAGATCTTTCTCTTTACCCATTTCGAGCCCCACCAGGGGGGACCCAGTACTTC.

The chain combines TRBV2 with TRBJ2-1, with 8 bases that match TRBD1. V lost 6 bases and J lost 8; bases outside the gene matches: 3. This CDR3 has 12 residues. CDR1 SNHLY and CDR2 FYNNEI come from the germline V gene. The CDR3 spells CASRLTGDEQFF. The CDR3 DNA is TGTGCCAGCAGGCTGACAGGGGATGAGCAGTTCTTC.

The CDR3 coding sequence is TGTGCCAGCAGCTTAGCGGCGGGGGTGGAGACCCAGTACTTC. This translates into CASSLAAGVETQYF. The genes are TRBV7-2 and TRBJ2-5; TRBD2 matches at 7 bases. Trimming took 0 bases from V and 5 from J; bases not matched to a gene: 3. The CDR3 loop spans 14 amino acids. Germline CDR1 and CDR2: SGHTA and FQGNSA. The whole variable domain, remainder taken from reference TRBV7-2 and TRBJ2-5, is GAGVSQSPSNKVTEKGKDVELRCDPISGHTALYWYRQSLGQGLEFLIYFQGNSAPDKSGLPSDRFSAERTGGSVSTLTIQRTQQEDSAVYLCASSLAAGVETQYFGPGTRLLVL.

The chain joins TRBV28 to TRBJ1-4; D might be TRBD1 (6 bases). Looked up from germline, CDR1 is MDHEN and CDR2 is SYDVKM. Trimming removed 4 bases from V and 4 bases from J, with 13 bases in between. The CDR3 runs to 15 residues. CDR3 loop: CASSSNGQINEKLFF. The CDR3 DNA reads as TGTGCCAGCAGTTCCAACGGACAGATTAATGAAAAACTGTTTTTT.

The J gene is TRBJ2-3, the V gene TRBV10-1, with D maybe TRBD1 (5 bases). Deletions cut 3 bases from V and 6 bases from J, with 16 bases between. Germline V gene data show CDR1 as WNHNN and CDR2 as SYGVQD (reference sequence). The CDR3 totals 15 residues. In DNA form, the CDR3 reads TGCGCCAGCAGTGACAAGGGGCTGGGGCTGGATACGCAGTATTTT. Amino acid sequence: CASSDKGLGLDTQYF.

There are a few counts of this clone. The chain employs TRBV5-1 and TRBJ2-5; 9 bases are shared with TRBD1. Unmatched junction bases numbered 15, after V lost 4 bases and J lost 5 bases. The length of the CDR3 is 17 residues. CDR1 is SGHRS and CDR2 is YFSETQ in the germline V gene. The CDR3 region has the DNA TGCGCCAGCAGCCCGGGTTCAATACAGGGGGCGGCGGAGACCCAGTACTTC. Protein product: CASSPGSIQGAAETQYF.